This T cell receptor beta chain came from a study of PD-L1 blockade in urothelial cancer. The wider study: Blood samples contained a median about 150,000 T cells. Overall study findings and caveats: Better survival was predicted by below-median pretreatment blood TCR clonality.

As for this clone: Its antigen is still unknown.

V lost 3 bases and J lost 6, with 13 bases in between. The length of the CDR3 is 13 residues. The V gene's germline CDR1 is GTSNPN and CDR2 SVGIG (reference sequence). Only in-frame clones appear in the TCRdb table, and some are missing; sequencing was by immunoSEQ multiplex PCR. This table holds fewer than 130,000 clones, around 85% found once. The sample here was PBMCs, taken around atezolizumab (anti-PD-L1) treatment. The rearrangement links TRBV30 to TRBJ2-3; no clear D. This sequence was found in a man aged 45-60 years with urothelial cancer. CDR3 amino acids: CAWSPMSRDTQYF. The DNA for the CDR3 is TGTGCCTGGAGCCCAATGAGTCGTGATACGCAGTATTTT.